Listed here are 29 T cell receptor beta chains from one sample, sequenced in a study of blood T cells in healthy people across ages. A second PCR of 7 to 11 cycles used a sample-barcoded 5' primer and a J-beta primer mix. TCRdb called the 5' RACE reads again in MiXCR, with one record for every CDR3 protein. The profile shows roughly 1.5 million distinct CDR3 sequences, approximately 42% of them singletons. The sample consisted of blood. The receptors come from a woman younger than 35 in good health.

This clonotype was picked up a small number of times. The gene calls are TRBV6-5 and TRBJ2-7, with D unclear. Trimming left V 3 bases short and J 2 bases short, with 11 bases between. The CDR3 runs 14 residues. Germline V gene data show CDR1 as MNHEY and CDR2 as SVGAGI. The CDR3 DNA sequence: TGTGCCAGCAGTTATGATTACCGCGCCTACGAGCAGTACTTC. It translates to CASSYDYRAYEQYF.

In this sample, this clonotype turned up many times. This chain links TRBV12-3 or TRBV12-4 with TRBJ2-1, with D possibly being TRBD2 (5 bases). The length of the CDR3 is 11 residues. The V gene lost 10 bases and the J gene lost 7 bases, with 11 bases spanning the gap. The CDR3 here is CAISPGNEQFF. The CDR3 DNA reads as TGTGCCATCTCACCGGGGAATGAGCAGTTCTTC.

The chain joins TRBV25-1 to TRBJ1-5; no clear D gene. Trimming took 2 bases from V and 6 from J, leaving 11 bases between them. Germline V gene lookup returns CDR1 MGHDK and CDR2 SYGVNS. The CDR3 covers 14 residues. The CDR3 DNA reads TGTGCCAGCAGTGAAGATTACCTTGGTCAGCCCCAGCATTTT. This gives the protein CASSEDYLGQPQHF.

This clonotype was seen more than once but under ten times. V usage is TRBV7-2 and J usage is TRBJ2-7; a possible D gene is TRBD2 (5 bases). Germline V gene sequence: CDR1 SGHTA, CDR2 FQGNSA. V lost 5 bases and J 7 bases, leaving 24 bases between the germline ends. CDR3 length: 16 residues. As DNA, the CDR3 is TGTGCCAGCAGCCTAGACTCGACGCGGGTCTTAGGGGAGCAGTACTTC. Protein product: CASSLDSTRVLGEQYF.

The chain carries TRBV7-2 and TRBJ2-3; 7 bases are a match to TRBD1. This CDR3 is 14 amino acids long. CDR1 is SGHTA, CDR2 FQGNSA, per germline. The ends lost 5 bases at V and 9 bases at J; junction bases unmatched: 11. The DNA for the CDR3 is TGTGCCAGCAGCCTATATTGGGACAGTGAAACGCAGTATTTT. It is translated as CASSLYWDSETQYF.

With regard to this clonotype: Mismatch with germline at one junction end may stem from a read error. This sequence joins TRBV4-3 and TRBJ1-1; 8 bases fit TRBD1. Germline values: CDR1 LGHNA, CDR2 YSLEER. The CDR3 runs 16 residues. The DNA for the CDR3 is TGCGCCAACAGCCTCGGACAGGGTTTCATGAACACTGAAGCTTTCTTT. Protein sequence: CANSLGQGFMNTEAFF.

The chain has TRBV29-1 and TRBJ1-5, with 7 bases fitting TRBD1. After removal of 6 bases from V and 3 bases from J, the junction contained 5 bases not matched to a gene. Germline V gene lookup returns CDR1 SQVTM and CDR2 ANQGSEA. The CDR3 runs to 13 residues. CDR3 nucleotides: TGCAGCGTCAGGACAGGTCCCAATCAGCCCCAGCATTTT. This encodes CSVRTGPNQPQHF.

This chain's CDR3 is CAISETTSGRFSYEQYF. Written as DNA, the CDR3 is TGTGCCATCAGTGAGACCACTAGCGGGAGGTTCTCCTACGAGCAGTACTTC. The V gene is TRBV10-3, the J gene TRBJ2-7, with 12 positions matching TRBD2. V shed 2 bases, J shed 0 bases, and the junction held 5 bases outside the gene matches. The germline gives CDR1 ENHRY, CDR2 SYGVKD. The CDR3 is 17 residues long.

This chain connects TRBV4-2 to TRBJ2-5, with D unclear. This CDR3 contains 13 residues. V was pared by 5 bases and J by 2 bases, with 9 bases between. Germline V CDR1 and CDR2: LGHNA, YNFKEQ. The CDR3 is CASSSDKQETQYF. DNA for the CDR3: TGTGCCAGCAGCAGTGACAAGCAAGAGACCCAGTACTTC.

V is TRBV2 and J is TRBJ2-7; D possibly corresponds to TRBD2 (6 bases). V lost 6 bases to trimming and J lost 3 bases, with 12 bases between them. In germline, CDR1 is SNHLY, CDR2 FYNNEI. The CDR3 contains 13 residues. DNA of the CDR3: TGTGCCAGCAGAACGGGGGACCACTACGAGCAGTACTTC. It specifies CASRTGDHYEQYF.

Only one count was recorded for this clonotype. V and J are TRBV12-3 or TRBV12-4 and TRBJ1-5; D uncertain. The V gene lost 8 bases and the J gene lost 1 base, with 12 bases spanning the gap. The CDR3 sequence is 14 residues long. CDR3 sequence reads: CASSDVQSNQPQHF. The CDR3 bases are TGTGCCAGCTCGGATGTCCAGAGCAATCAGCCCCAGCATTTT.

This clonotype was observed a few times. CDR3: CASAVRGSTNEKLFF. The CDR3 bases are TGTGCCAGCGCCGTACGGGGATCAACTAATGAAAAACTGTTTTTT. This chain links TRBV25-1 with TRBJ1-4, with D unclear. CDR3 length equals 15 residues. Trimming left V 8 bases short and J 0 bases short, with 13 bases between. Germline loops: CDR1 MGHDK, CDR2 SYGVNS.

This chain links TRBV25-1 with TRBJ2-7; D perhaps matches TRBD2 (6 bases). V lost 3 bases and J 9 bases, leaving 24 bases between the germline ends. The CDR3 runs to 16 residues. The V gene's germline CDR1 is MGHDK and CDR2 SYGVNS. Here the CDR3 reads CASSEGPRLEGIVQYF. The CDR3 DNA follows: TGTGCCAGCAGTGAGGGCCCCAGACTAGAGGGTATAGTGCAGTACTTC.

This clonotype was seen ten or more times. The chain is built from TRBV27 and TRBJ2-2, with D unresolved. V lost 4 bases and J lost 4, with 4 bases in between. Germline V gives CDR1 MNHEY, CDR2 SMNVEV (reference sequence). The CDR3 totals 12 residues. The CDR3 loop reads CASSWGTGELFF. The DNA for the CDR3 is TGTGCCAGCAGTTGGGGCACCGGGGAGCTGTTTTTT.

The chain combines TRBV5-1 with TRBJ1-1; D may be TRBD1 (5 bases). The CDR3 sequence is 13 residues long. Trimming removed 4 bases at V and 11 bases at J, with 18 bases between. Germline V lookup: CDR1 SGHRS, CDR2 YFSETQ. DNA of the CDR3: TGCGCCAGCAGCAGCGCGTCGGGCAGGGAGGCTTTCTTT. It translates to CASSSASGREAFF.

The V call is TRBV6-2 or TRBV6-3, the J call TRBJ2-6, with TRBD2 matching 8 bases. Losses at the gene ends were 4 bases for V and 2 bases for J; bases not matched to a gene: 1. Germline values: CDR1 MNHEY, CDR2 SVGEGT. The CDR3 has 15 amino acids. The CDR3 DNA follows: TGTGCCAGCAGTTCGGGGGGGACTGGGGCCAACGTCCTGACTTTC. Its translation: CASSSGGTGANVLTF.

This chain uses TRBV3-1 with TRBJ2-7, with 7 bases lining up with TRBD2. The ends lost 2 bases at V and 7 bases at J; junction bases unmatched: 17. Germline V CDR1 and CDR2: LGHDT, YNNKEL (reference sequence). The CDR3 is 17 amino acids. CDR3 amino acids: CASSQLYPGGLSWEQYF. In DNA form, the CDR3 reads TGTGCCAGCAGCCAACTTTACCCCGGGGGACTATCGTGGGAGCAGTACTTC.

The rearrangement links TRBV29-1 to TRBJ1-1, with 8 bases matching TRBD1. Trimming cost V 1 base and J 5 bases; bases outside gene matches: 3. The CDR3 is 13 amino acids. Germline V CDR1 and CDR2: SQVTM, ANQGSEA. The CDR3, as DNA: TGCAGCGTTGAAGGAGACAGGGGAACTGAAGCTTTCTTT. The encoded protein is CSVEGDRGTEAFF. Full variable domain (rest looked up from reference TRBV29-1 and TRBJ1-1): SAVISQKPSRDICQRGTSLTIQCQVDSQVTMMFWYRQQPGQSLTLIATANQGSEATYESGFVIDKFPISRPNLTFSTLTVSNMSPEDSSIYLCSVEGDRGTEAFFGQGTRLTVV.

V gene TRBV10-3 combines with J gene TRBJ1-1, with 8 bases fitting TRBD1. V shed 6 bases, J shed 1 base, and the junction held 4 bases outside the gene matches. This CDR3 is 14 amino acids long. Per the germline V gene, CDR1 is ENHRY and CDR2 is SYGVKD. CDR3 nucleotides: TGTGCCATCAGCGGGACAGGTCAGAACACTGAAGCTTTCTTT. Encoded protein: CAISGTGQNTEAFF.

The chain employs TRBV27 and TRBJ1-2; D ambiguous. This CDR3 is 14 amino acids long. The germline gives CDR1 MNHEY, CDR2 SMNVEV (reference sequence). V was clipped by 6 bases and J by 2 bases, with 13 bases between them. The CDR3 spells CASRSLRLNYGYTF. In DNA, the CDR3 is TGTGCCAGCAGGAGTCTCAGGCTAAACTATGGCTACACCTTC.

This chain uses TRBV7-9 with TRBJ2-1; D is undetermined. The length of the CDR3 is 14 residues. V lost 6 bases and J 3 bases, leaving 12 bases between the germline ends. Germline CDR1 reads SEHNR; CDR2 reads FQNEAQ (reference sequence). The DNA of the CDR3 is TGTGCCAGCAGACCCCTACTGGACTACAATGAGCAGTTCTTC. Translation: CASRPLLDYNEQFF. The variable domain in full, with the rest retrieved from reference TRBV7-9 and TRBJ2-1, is DTGVSQNPRHKITKRGQNVTFRCDPISEHNRLYWYRQTLGQGPEFLTYFQNEAQLEKSRLLSDRFSAERPKGSFSTLEIQRTEQGDSAMYLCASRPLLDYNEQFFGPGTRLTVL.

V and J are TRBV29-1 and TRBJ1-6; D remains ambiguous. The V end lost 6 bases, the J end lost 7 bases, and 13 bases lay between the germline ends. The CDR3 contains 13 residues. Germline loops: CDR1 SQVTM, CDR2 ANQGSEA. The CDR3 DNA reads TGCAGCGTGGGAGAGCATGTAAATTCACCCCTCCACTTT. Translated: CSVGEHVNSPLHF.

In nucleotides, the CDR3 is TGCAGCCCGTTGTCGGGGAGCACAGATACGCAGTATTTT. It specifies CSPLSGSTDTQYF. This rearrangement joins TRBV20-1 to TRBJ2-3, with TRBD2 as a possible D gene (5 bases). CDR3 length equals 13 residues. Per germline, CDR1 DFQATT and CDR2 SNEGSKA (reference sequence).

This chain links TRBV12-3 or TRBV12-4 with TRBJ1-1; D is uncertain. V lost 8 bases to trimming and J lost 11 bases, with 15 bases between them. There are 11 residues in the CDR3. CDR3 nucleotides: TGTGCCAGCCAGCTGAACCAACATGCTTTCTTT. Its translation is CASQLNQHAFF.

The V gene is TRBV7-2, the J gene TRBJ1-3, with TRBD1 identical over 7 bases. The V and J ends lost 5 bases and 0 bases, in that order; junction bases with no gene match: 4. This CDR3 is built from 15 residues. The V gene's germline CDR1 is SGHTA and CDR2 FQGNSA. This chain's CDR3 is CASSQRDSSGNTIYF. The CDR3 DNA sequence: TGTGCCAGCAGCCAAAGGGACAGCTCTGGAAACACCATATATTTT. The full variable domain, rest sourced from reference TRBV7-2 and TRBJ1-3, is GAGVSQSPSNKVTEKGKDVELRCDPISGHTALYWYRQSLGQGLEFLIYFQGNSAPDKSGLPSDRFSAERTGGSVSTLTIQRTQQEDSAVYLCASSQRDSSGNTIYFGEGSWLTVV.

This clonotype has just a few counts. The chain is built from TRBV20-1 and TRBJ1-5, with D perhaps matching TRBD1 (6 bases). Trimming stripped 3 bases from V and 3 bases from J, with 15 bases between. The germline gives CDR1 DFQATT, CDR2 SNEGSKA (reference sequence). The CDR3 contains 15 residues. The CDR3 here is CSASDRRGYNQPQHF. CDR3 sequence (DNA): TGCAGTGCTAGTGACAGGAGGGGGTACAATCAGCCCCAGCATTTT.

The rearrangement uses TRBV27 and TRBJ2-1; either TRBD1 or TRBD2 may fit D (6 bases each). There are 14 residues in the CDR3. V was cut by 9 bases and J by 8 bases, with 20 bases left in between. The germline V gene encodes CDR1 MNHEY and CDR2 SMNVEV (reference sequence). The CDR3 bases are TGTGCCAGTTCCCATCCCGGGGGCTGGGATGAGCAGTTCTTC. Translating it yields CASSHPGGWDEQFF.

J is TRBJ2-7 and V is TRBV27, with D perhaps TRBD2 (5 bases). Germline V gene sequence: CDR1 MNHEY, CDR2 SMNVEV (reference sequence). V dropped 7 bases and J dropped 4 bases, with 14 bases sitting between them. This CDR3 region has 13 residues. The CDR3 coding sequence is TGTGCCAGCATTGTTCTCGGGAATTACGAGCAGTACTTC. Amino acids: CASIVLGNYEQYF.

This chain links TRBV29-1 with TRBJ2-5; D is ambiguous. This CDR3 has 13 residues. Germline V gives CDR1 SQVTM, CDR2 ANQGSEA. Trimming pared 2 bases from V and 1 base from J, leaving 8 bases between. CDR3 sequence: CSVEYFSQETQYF. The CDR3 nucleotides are TGCAGCGTTGAATATTTTAGCCAAGAGACCCAGTACTTC.